Reported below is one T cell receptor (beta chain). Its target is unknown. This sample was taken from a study of Ad26.COV2.S vaccination and SARS-CoV-2 variants. Study observations and caveats: Post-vaccination breadth of spike-specific CD8+ and CD4+ T cell responses was reportedly substantial.

Profiling relied on immunoSEQ multiplex PCR, and the TCRdb table lists in-frame clones only, not all of them. The sample includes 300,000 to 450,000 clones, roughly 85% of them seen just once. Specified treatment: around 19 received Ad26.COV2.S at low or high dose, single or two shots; roughly five received placebo; per-sample allocation not given. All samples were drawn on day 63, counting from the first vaccine or placebo injection. The sample consisted of peripheral blood, taken in a trial of Ad26.COV2.S vaccine versus placebo. This receptor was obtained from a person aged 18-60 years who received the Ad26.COV2.S COVID-19 vaccine or a placebo.

CDR3 sequence: CASSSGGTGVHEQYF. In DNA, the CDR3 is TGCGCCAGCAGCTCAGGAGGGACAGGGGTCCACGAGCAGTACTTC. The chain joins TRBV5-1 to TRBJ2-7; 10 positions agree with TRBD1. V was clipped by 3 bases and J by 5 bases; unmatched bases: 8. Per the germline V gene, CDR1 is SGHRS and CDR2 is YFSETQ. The CDR3 is 15 residues long.